The clone carrying this T cell receptor (beta chain) was seen ten or more times. Its antigen is not identified. The record originates from a study of T-cell memory formation after mild COVID-19. Notes on the study in general: The main location of contracting CD4+ clones was CM and EM, and that of contracting CD8+ clones was EMRA. The finding that pre-infection memory included some responding clones suggested that cross-reactive memory joined.

TCRdb processed the 5' RACE reads anew with MiXCR; each CDR3 protein has one entry. The sample includes 29,000 or so distinct CDR3 sequences, 12% of them seen just once. The CDR3 length is 15 residues. V shed 4 bases and J shed 4 bases, with 15 bases lying between them. In germline, CDR1 is LGHNA, CDR2 YSLEER. The sample comprised PBMCs or a T cell subset sorted from them (not recorded which). The clonotype was recovered from an adult woman who had mild COVID-19 (a few samples of this study predate the infection). Cell type and time point are not known. This sequence joins TRBV4-3 and TRBJ2-3; D possibly corresponds to TRBD2 (6 bases). For the CDR3, the DNA is TGCGCCAGCAGCCTACAATCTAGCGACGCAGATACGCAGTATTTT. Protein: CASSLQSSDADTQYF.